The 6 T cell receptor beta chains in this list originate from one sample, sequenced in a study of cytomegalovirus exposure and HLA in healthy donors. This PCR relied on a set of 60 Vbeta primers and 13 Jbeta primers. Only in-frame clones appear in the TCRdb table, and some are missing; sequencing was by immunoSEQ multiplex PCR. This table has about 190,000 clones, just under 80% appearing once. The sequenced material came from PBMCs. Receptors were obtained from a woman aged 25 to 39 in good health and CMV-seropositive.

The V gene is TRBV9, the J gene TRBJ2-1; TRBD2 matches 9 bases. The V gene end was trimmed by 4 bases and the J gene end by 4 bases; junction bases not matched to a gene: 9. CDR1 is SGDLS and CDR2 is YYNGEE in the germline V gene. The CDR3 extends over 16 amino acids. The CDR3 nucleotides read TGTGCCAGCAGCTCCCCCGGGACTAGCAGTTACAATGAGCAGTTCTTC. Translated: CASSSPGTSSYNEQFF. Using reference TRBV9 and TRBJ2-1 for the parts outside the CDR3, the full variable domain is DSGVTQTPKHLITATGQRVTLRCSPRSGDLSVYWYQQSLDQGLQFLIQYYNGEERAKGNILERFSAQQFPDLHSELNLSSLELGDSALYFCASSSPGTSSYNEQFFGPGTRLTVL.

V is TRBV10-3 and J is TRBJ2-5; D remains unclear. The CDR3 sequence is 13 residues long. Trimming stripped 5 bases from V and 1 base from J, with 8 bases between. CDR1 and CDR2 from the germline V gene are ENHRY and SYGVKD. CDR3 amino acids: CAISISSQETQYF. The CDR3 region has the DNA TGTGCCATCAGTATATCTTCCCAAGAGACCCAGTACTTC.

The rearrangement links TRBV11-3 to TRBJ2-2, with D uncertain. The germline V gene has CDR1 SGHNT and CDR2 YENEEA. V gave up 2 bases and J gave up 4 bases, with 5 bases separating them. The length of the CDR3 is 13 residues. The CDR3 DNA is TGTGCCAGCAGCTTATCTAGCACCGGGGAGCTGTTTTTT. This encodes CASSLSSTGELFF.

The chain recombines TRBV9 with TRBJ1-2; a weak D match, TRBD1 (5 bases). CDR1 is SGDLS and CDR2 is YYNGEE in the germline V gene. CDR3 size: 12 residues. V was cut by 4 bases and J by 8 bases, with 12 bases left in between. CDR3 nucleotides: TGTGCCAGCAGCTCGACAGCTTGGGGCTACACCTTC. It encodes CASSSTAWGYTF.

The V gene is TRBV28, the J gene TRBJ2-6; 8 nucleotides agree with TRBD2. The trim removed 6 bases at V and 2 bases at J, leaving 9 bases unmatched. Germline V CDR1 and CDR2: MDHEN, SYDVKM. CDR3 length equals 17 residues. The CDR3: CASSWVREGPGANVLTF. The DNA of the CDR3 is TGTGCCAGCAGCTGGGTCCGGGAGGGCCCTGGGGCCAACGTCCTGACTTTC.

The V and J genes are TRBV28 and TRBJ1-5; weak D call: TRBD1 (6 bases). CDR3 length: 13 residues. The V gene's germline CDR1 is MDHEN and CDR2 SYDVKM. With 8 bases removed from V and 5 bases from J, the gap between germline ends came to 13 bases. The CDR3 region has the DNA TGTGCCAGCTGGGGGACACCAGATCAGCCCCAGCATTTT. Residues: CASWGTPDQPQHF.